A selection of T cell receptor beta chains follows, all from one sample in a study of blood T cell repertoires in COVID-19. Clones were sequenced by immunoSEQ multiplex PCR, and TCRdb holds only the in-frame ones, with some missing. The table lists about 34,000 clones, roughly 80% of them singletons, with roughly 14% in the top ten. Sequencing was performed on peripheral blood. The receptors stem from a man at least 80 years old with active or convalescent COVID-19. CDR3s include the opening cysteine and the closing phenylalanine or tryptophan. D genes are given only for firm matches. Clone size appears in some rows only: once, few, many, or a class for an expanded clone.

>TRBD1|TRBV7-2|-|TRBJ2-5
TGTGCCAGCAGCCAAATGCCGACAGGGGAAAAGAGAATCCAGTACTTC
CASSQMPTGEKRIQYF
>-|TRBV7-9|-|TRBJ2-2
TGTGCCAGCAGCAGCGGACAGTTCGGGGAGCTGTTTTTT
CASSSGQFGELFF
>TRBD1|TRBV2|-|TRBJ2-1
TGTGCCAGCCGAAACAGGGGGCGCTTCGACAATGAGCAGTTCTTC
CASRNRGRFDNEQFF
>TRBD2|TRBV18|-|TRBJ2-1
TGTGCCAGCTCACCGGGAGGGGAGCCCTACAATGAGCAGTTCTTC
CASSPGGEPYNEQFF
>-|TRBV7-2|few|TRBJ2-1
TGTGCCAGCAGCTTATCCGCGGGAAGGGGCAATGAGCAGTTCTTC
CASSLSAGRGNEQFF
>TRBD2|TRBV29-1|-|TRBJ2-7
TGCAGCGTGAGACTAGCGGGAGGGCCGGGCGAGCAGTACTTC
CSVRLAGGPGEQYF
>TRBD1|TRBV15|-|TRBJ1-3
TGTGCCACTGAACGGGGGGGACAGCACTCTGGAAACACCATATATTTT
CATERGGQHSGNTIYF
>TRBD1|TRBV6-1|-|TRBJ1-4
TGTGCCAGCAGTGAAGGACAGGGGGCTAATGAAAAACTGTTTTTT
CASSEGQGANEKLFF
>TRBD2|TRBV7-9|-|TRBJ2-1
TGTGCCAGCAGACCTCTAGCGGGAGAGCAGTTCTTC
CASRPLAGEQFF
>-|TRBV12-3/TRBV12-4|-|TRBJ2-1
TGTGCCAGCAGGAAACTAGTGAGCAATGAGCAGTTCTTC
CASRKLVSNEQFF
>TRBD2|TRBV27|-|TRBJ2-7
TGTGCCAGCAGACTGAAACCGGGACTAGCGGGAGAACCGTACTTC
CASRLKPGLAGEPYF
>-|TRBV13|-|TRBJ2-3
TGTGCCAGCAGCTTACGAATGGGTCCTAGTACAGATACGCAGTATTTT
CASSLRMGPSTDTQYF
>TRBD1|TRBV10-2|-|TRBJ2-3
TGCGCCAGCAGTGAGCCTCTGGGCAGGGGGCAACAAGATACGCAGTATTTT
CASSEPLGRGQQDTQYF
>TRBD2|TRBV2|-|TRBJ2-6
TGTGCCAGCAGTGTCCGACTAGCGGGAGGCCTCTCTGGGGCCAACGTCCTGACTTTC
CASSVRLAGGLSGANVLTF
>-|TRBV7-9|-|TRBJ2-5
TGTGCCAGCAGCTTAGCGTTAGGGGCGGGGGCGCAAGAGACCCAGTACTTC
CASSLALGAGAQETQYF
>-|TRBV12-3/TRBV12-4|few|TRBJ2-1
TGTGCCAGCGTCCGGGACACCTACAATGAGCAGTTCTTC
CASVRDTYNEQFF
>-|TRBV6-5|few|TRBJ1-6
TGTGCCAGCAGTTACGAAACAGGGCGTAGGCGCTCACCCCTCCACTTT
CASSYETGRRRSPLHF
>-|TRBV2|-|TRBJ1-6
TGTGCCAGCAGCTTCGGACAGCACTCTAATTCACCCCTCCACTTT
CASSFGQHSNSPLHF
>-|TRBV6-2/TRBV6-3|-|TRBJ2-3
TGTGCCAGCAGTTACTACGGGAGCACAGATACGCAGTATTTT
CASSYYGSTDTQYF
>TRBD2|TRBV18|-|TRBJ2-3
TGTGCCAGCTCACCTTCGGGGGGTTACACAGATACGCAGTATTTT
CASSPSGGYTDTQYF
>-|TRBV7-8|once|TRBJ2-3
TGTGCCAGCAGCTTAGTAAGGGGCGATACGCAGTATTTT
CASSLVRGDTQYF
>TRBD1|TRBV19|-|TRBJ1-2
TGTGCCAGCAAGACAACGCGGACAGGAAAGGTTGATGGCTACACCTTC
CASKTTRTGKVDGYTF
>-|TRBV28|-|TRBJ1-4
TGTGCCAGCATATTAAGGGGGGGGGAAAAACTGTTTTTT
CASILRGGEKLFF
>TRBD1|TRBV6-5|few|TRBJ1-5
TGTGCCAGCTCCCCAGGGGGACACCGCTTCTTTTTC
CASSPGGHRFFF
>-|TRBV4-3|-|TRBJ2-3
TGCGCCAGCAGCCCGTTTACCGGGGAAGACACAGATACGCAGTATTTT
CASSPFTGEDTDTQYF
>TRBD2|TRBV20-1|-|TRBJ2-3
TGCAGTGCTAGTATAGGCGGGAGAAAAAGCACAGATACGCAGTATTTT
CSASIGGRKSTDTQYF
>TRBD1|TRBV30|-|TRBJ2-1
TGTGCCTGGGGGAGAAGAGGGACAGGGAATTACAATGAGCAGTTCTTC
CAWGRRGTGNYNEQFF
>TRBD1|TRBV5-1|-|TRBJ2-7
TGCGCCAGCAGCTCGACAGGGGGGGACTACGAGCAGTACTTC
CASSSTGGDYEQYF
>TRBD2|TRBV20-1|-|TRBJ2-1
TGCAGTGCTGGAGCGGGAAATGAGCAGTTCTTC
CSAGAGNEQFF
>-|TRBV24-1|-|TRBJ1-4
TGTGCCACCAGTGATCCCCGACGGGGTGGGGAAAAACTGTTTTTT
CATSDPRRGGEKLFF
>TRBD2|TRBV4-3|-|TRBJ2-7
TGCGCCAGCAGCCAAGACCCTGGGAGGGACGCCGAGCAGTACTTC
CASSQDPGRDAEQYF
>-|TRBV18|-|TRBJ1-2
TGTGCCAGCTCACCAAACGGAGGGTCTTGGTATGGCTACACCTTC
CASSPNGGSWYGYTF
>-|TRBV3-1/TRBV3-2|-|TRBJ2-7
TGTGCCAGCAGTACGTCATCAGGTGGCGAGCAGTACTTC
CASSTSSGGEQYF
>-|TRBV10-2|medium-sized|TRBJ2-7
TGCGCCAGCAGTGAAAGGTTGAACGGGTACGAGCAGTACTTC
CASSERLNGYEQYF
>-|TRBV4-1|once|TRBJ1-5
TGCGCCAGCAGCCAAGACAGGGCTCAGCCCCAGCATTTT
CASSQDRAQPQHF
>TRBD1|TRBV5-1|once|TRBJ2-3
TGCGCCAGCAGCCCAGGGACAGGGGGCACAGATACGCAGTATTTT
CASSPGTGGTDTQYF
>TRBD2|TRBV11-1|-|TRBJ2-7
TGTGCCAGCAGCTTAGCGGGAGGGCCGGGGTACGAGCAGTACTTC
CASSLAGGPGYEQYF
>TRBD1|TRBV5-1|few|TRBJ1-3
TGCGCCAGCAGCCTGGGACAGGGAGGAGTAAACACCATATATTTT
CASSLGQGGVNTIYF
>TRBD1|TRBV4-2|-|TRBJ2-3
TGTGCCAGCAGCCCCGGACAGGGGGCAGATACGCAGTATTTT
CASSPGQGADTQYF
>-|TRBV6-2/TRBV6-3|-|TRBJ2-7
TGTGCCAGCAGTTACTTCGGTTACGAGCAGTACTTC
CASSYFGYEQYF
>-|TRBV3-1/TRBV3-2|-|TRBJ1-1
TGTGCCAGCAGCCAAGGGGTCGGGGGGCGAGGCACTGAAGCTTTCTTT
CASSQGVGGRGTEAFF
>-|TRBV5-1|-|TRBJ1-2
TGCGCCAGCAGCTTACAGGACGGTGAGTCCTATGGCTACACCTTC
CASSLQDGESYGYTF
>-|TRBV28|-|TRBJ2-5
TGTGCCAGCAGTTCATTCGAGGCGCCCCAAGAGACCCAGTACTTC
CASSSFEAPQETQYF
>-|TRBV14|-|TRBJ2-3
TGTGCCAGCAGCCAAGGAGGAGATACGCAGTATTTT
CASSQGGDTQYF
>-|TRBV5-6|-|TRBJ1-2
TGTGCCAGCAGCTCGCCGGGGTATGGCTACACCTTC
CASSSPGYGYTF
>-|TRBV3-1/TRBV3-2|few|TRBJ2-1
TGTGCCAGCAGCCAAATCTATGATAATGAGCAGTTCTTC
CASSQIYDNEQFF
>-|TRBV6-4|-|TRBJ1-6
TGTGCCAGCAGGGCGTCGGGGGAGCCCGCTAATTCACCCCTCCACTTT
CASRASGEPANSPLHF
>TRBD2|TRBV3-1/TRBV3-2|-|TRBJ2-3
TGTGCCAGCAGCGGATCCGGGACTAGCGGCACAGATACGCAGTATTTT
CASSGSGTSGTDTQYF
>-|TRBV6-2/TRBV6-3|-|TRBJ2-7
TGTGCCAGCAGTCCCGGGTCCGTTCGCTCCTACGAGCAGTACTTC
CASSPGSVRSYEQYF
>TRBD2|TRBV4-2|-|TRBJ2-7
TGTGCCAGCAGCCAAGAGTCTAGCGGATGGGACGAGCAGTACTTC
CASSQESSGWDEQYF
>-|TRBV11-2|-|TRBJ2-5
TGTGCCAGCAGCTCTCAGGGTAGCTTCTCCGTAGAGACCCAGTACTTC
CASSSQGSFSVETQYF